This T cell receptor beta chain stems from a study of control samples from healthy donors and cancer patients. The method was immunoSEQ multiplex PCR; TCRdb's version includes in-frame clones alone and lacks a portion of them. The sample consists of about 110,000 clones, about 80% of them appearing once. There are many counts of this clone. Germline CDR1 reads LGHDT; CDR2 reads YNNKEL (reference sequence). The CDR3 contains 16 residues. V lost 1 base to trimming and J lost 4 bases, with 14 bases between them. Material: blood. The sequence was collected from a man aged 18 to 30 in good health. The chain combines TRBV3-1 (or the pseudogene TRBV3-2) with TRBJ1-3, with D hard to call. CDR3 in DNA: TGTGCCAGCAGCCAAGTCTTTTCTGCGGGGGGAAACACCATATATTTT. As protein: CASSQVFSAGGNTIYF.